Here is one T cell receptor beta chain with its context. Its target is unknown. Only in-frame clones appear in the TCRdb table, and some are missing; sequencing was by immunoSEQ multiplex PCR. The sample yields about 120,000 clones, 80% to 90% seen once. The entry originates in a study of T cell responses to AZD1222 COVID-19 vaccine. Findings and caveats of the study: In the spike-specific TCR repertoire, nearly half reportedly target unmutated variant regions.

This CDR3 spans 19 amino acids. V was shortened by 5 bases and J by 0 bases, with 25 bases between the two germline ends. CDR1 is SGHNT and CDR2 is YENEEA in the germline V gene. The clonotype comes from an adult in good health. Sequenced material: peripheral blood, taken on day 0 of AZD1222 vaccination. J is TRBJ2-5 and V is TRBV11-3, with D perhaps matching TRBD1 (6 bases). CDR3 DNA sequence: TGTGCCAGCAGCAGAAGTCGTGGGGGCCCCGGACCGTACCAAGAGACCCAGTACTTC. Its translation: CASSRSRGGPGPYQETQYF.